Presented here are 11 T cell receptor beta chains from one specimen sequenced in a study of blood T cell repertoires in COVID-19. Some clones are missing from TCRdb's copy, which holds only in-frame ones; the method was immunoSEQ multiplex PCR. The sample contains 150,000 to 200,000 clones, approximately 83% of which appear only once. The sequencing sample was made of peripheral blood. The receptors come from a human donor in a cohort sampled during active COVID-19.

Only a few counts were recorded for this clone. The chain carries TRBV19 and TRBJ2-7, with D perhaps TRBD1 (6 bases). The V gene lost 5 bases and the J gene lost 6 bases, with 14 bases spanning the gap. The length of the CDR3 is 13 residues. Per germline, CDR1 LNHDA and CDR2 SQIVND (reference sequence). CDR3 region: CASSVDSNGEQYF. CDR3 DNA sequence: TGTGCCAGTAGTGTGGACAGTAACGGCGAGCAGTACTTC.

This clone showed up just once. The chain couples TRBV4-3 to TRBJ1-2; 10 bases match TRBD1. The CDR3 is 14 amino acids. Germline loops: CDR1 LGHNA, CDR2 YSLEER. Unmatched junction bases numbered 6, after V lost 3 bases and J lost 8 bases. The CDR3 protein is CASSQDRGIGGYTF. CDR3 nucleotide sequence: TGCGCCAGCAGCCAGGACAGGGGGATCGGGGGCTACACCTTC.

The V and J genes are TRBV19 and TRBJ1-5; D may be TRBD1 (6 bases). V was cut by 2 bases and J by 0 bases, with 17 bases left in between. CDR1 is LNHDA, CDR2 SQIVND, per germline (reference sequence). There are 18 residues in the CDR3. This CDR3 reads CASSIYPGQYLSNQPQHF. The CDR3 DNA follows: TGTGCCAGTAGTATATACCCCGGACAGTACCTTAGCAATCAGCCCCAGCATTTT.

The gene calls are TRBV4-3 and TRBJ2-3, with TRBD1 matching over 7 bases. Germline lookup yields CDR1 LGHNA and CDR2 YSLEER. CDR3 size: 17 residues. Trimming cost V 3 bases and J 4 bases; bases outside gene matches: 13. DNA for the CDR3: TGCGCCAGCAGCCATGTCACAGGGGAGAGTATTTCAGATACGCAGTATTTT. This gives the protein CASSHVTGESISDTQYF.

The J gene is TRBJ2-2, the V gene TRBV7-3; tentatively, D is TRBD2 (5 bases). Germline V CDR1 and CDR2: SGHTA, FQGTGA. The CDR3 runs 14 residues. Trimming removed 3 bases at V and 6 bases at J, with 11 bases between. CDR3 coding DNA: TGTGCCAGCAGCTTTTCTACGGAGGCCGGGGAGCTGTTTTTT. Protein product: CASSFSTEAGELFF.

The chain is built from TRBV4-3 and TRBJ2-2, with TRBD2 matching over 7 bases. Losses at the gene ends were 0 bases for V and 0 bases for J; bases not matched to a gene: 4. Germline V gene data show CDR1 as LGHNA and CDR2 as YSLEER. This CDR3 has 17 amino acids. CDR3 loop: CASSQDWRGTNTGELFF. The DNA of the CDR3 is TGCGCCAGCAGCCAAGATTGGCGGGGGACGAACACCGGGGAGCTGTTTTTT.

V and J are TRBV9 and TRBJ1-2, with 7 nucleotides matching TRBD1. The CDR3 extends over 14 amino acids. Germline lookup yields CDR1 SGDLS and CDR2 YYNGEE. V shed 5 bases and J 5 bases; nucleotides not matched to a gene: 9. The CDR3 here is CASSPGTASYGYTF. The CDR3 region has the DNA TGTGCCAGCAGTCCCGGGACAGCTTCTTATGGCTACACCTTC.

This chain uses TRBV7-8 with TRBJ2-1, with a possible D match to TRBD2 (5 bases). Germline CDR1 SGHVS, CDR2 FQNEAQ. This CDR3 is 15 amino acids long. Between the trimmed V and J ends, which lost 5 bases and 4 bases, there was a span of 15 bases. The CDR3 protein is CASSPKSGTYNEQFF. The CDR3 DNA reads TGTGCCAGCAGCCCCAAGAGCGGAACTTACAATGAGCAGTTCTTC. Drawing the rest from reference TRBV7-8 and TRBJ2-1, the complete variable domain is GAGVSQSPRYKVAKRGQDVALRCDPISGHVSLFWYQQALGQGPEFLTYFQNEAQLDKSGLPSDRFFAERPEGSVSTLKIQRTQQEDSAVYLCASSPKSGTYNEQFFGPGTRLTVL.

V and J are TRBV4-1 and TRBJ1-5, with a possible D match to TRBD1 (5 bases). CDR1 and CDR2 (germline): MGHRA, YSYEKL. This CDR3 comprises 15 residues. The germline V and J ends were trimmed by 4 bases and 3 bases, with 13 bases remaining between them. The chain's CDR3 is CASSLSDSLNQPQHF. The CDR3 DNA sequence: TGCGCCAGCAGCCTTTCCGACAGTCTCAATCAGCCCCAGCATTTT.

This clone was observed a handful of times. The V and J genes are TRBV6-5 and TRBJ2-7, with 7 positions matching TRBD2. CDR1 is MNHEY and CDR2 is SVGAGI in the germline V gene. The V and J ends lost 2 bases and 2 bases, in that order; junction bases with no gene match: 6. CDR3 length: 15 amino acids. The CDR3 sequence is CASSYRDYRAYEQYF. The CDR3, as DNA: TGTGCCAGCAGTTACCGGGACTACCGAGCCTACGAGCAGTACTTC.

This chain joins TRBV5-1 and TRBJ2-7; D might be TRBD1 (5 bases). Germline V CDR1 and CDR2: SGHRS, YFSETQ. V dropped 4 bases and J dropped 2 bases, with 19 bases sitting between them. The CDR3 runs 16 residues. The CDR3 here is CASSANLQVPTYEQYF. In DNA, the CDR3 is TGCGCCAGCAGCGCCAACCTACAGGTACCGACCTACGAGCAGTACTTC.